A selection of T cell receptor beta chains follows, all from one sample in a study of shared clonotypes between healthy human individuals. Assay used: immunoSEQ multiplex PCR; TCRdb lists only in-frame clones, some missing. The table shows 2 million or so clones, with about 95% occurring only once. Specimen: naive CD8+ T cells sorted from blood. The receptors here all came from a man younger than 35 in good health. Each CDR3 is given with its conserved first and last residue. Fields, in order: CDR3 DNA, CDR3 protein, J gene, V gene, D gene, CDR3 length, clone size. A D gene is named only where the DNA matches it firmly. Clone size appears in some rows only: once, few, many, or a class for an expanded clone.

CDR3 DNA: TGTGCCAGCAGTTTAGAGACAGGGAGTTACAATGAGCAGTTCTTC; CDR3 protein: CASSLETGSYNEQFF; J gene: TRBJ2-1; V gene: TRBV28; D gene: TRBD1; CDR3 length: 15; clone size: once
CDR3 DNA: TGTGCCAGCAGTTTCGCAGGGCTAAGTCGGCCCCAGCATTTT; CDR3 protein: CASSFAGLSRPQHF; J gene: TRBJ1-5; V gene: TRBV28; D gene: -; CDR3 length: 14; clone size: -
CDR3 DNA: TGTGCCAGCAGTGAAGGAAGCAGTCACAATGAGCAGTTCTTC; CDR3 protein: CASSEGSSHNEQFF; J gene: TRBJ2-1; V gene: TRBV6-1; D gene: -; CDR3 length: 14; clone size: -
CDR3 DNA: TGTGCCAGCAGCTCCCTTAGCGGGGGGGCCTCAGATACGCAGTATTTT; CDR3 protein: CASSSLSGGASDTQYF; J gene: TRBJ2-3; V gene: TRBV7-8; D gene: TRBD2; CDR3 length: 16; clone size: -
CDR3 DNA: TGTGCCAGCAGCTTAGTGCGGGAGGGCCAAGAGACCCAGTACTTC; CDR3 protein: CASSLVREGQETQYF; J gene: TRBJ2-5; V gene: TRBV7-9; D gene: TRBD2; CDR3 length: 15; clone size: -
CDR3 DNA: TGTGCCAGCAGTCCCCTTGCGGGGGGGCTGGGGGAGCAGTACTTC; CDR3 protein: CASSPLAGGLGEQYF; J gene: TRBJ2-7; V gene: TRBV27; D gene: TRBD2; CDR3 length: 15; clone size: -
CDR3 DNA: TGTGCCAGCAGTCAAACAGGGGGTAATGAGCAGTTCTTC; CDR3 protein: CASSQTGGNEQFF; J gene: TRBJ2-1; V gene: TRBV6-5; D gene: TRBD1; CDR3 length: 13; clone size: -
CDR3 DNA: TGTGCCAGCAGTTTGGACAGGGGAGAAGACGAGCAGTACTTC; CDR3 protein: CASSLDRGEDEQYF; J gene: TRBJ2-7; V gene: TRBV28; D gene: TRBD1; CDR3 length: 14; clone size: -
CDR3 DNA: TGTGCCAGCAGTTTATCGGGGGGCTATAATTCACCCCTCCACTTT; CDR3 protein: CASSLSGGYNSPLHF; J gene: TRBJ1-6; V gene: TRBV27; D gene: -; CDR3 length: 15; clone size: -
CDR3 DNA: TGTGCCAGCAGCTCCCTACTGACTAGCGGGGGACTCACAGATACGCAGTATTTT; CDR3 protein: CASSSLLTSGGLTDTQYF; J gene: TRBJ2-3; V gene: TRBV7-8; D gene: TRBD2; CDR3 length: 18; clone size: -
CDR3 DNA: TGTGCCAGCAGCTCCCGGGACATTCCCATAGAGCAGTACTTC; CDR3 protein: CASSSRDIPIEQYF; J gene: TRBJ2-7; V gene: TRBV13; D gene: -; CDR3 length: 14; clone size: once
CDR3 DNA: TGTGCCAGTAGTTATGACAGGAACTACGAGCAGTACTTC; CDR3 protein: CASSYDRNYEQYF; J gene: TRBJ2-7; V gene: TRBV19; D gene: -; CDR3 length: 13; clone size: -
CDR3 DNA: TGTGCCAGCAGTTTCGAGAGGGACGAGGCTTTCTTT; CDR3 protein: CASSFERDEAFF; J gene: TRBJ1-1; V gene: TRBV5-6; D gene: -; CDR3 length: 12; clone size: -
CDR3 DNA: TGTGCCAGCAGCGTCGTAGGAGGGAGCGAGCAGTACTTC; CDR3 protein: CASSVVGGSEQYF; J gene: TRBJ2-7; V gene: TRBV5-4; D gene: -; CDR3 length: 13; clone size: -
CDR3 DNA: TGTGCCAGCAGCTCGTACAGGGGGCTTAGCCTGAACACTGAAGCTTTCTTT; CDR3 protein: CASSSYRGLSLNTEAFF; J gene: TRBJ1-1; V gene: TRBV7-2; D gene: TRBD1; CDR3 length: 17; clone size: -
CDR3 DNA: TGTGCCAGCAGCCCAAGGAGAGGGGCGCCCATGAACACTGAAGCTTTCTTT; CDR3 protein: CASSPRRGAPMNTEAFF; J gene: TRBJ1-1; V gene: TRBV7-9; D gene: -; CDR3 length: 17; clone size: -
CDR3 DNA: TGTGCCAGCAGCTCTGACAGAGAAAGGCAATACGAGCAGTACTTC; CDR3 protein: CASSSDRERQYEQYF; J gene: TRBJ2-7; V gene: TRBV7-9; D gene: -; CDR3 length: 15; clone size: -